One sample yielded the 27 T cell receptor beta chains listed below, sequenced in a study of T cells of healthy individuals. MiXCR, applied by TCRdb to the 5' RACE reads, yields one record per CDR3 protein. This sample yields some 41,000 distinct CDR3 sequences, of which more than 4.5% are seen a single time; about 10% belongs to the top ten. The receptors here all came from a human donor in good health.

This clonotype was counted at least ten times. J is TRBJ2-3 and V is TRBV6-5; TRBD1 matches 8 bases. This CDR3 comprises 14 residues. CDR1 is MNHEY, CDR2 SVGAGI, per germline. The V and J ends lost 6 bases and 6 bases, in that order; junction bases with no gene match: 8. CDR3 in DNA: TGTGCCAGCAGCTTGGGACAGGCGACGGATACGCAGTATTTT. Its protein is CASSLGQATDTQYF.

In this sample, this clonotype turned up many times. This chain uses TRBV4-2 with TRBJ1-1; a weak D match, TRBD1 (6 bases). V was trimmed by 0 bases and J by 0 bases, leaving 14 bases between them. Germline V gene sequence: CDR1 LGHNA, CDR2 YNFKEQ. The CDR3 spans 17 residues. CDR3 DNA: TGTGCCAGCAGCCAAGAGGGTACAGGGCTCATGAACACTGAAGCTTTCTTT. Protein: CASSQEGTGLMNTEAFF.

This clonotype has only a few counts. J is TRBJ2-7 and V is TRBV6-6, with D unclear. The CDR3 length is 14 residues. Germline V lookup: CDR1 MNHNY, CDR2 SVGAGI (reference sequence). With 7 bases removed from V and 2 bases from J, the gap between germline ends came to 15 bases. In DNA form, the CDR3 reads TGTGCCAGCAACGCCGGCGGTTCCCCCTACGAGCAGTACTTC. This sequence encodes CASNAGGSPYEQYF.

This clonotype was counted ten times or more. The gene calls are TRBV12-3 or TRBV12-4 and TRBJ2-1; perhaps D is TRBD1 or TRBD2 (5 bases each). V was trimmed by 5 bases and J by 6 bases, leaving 14 bases between them. This CDR3 contains 14 residues. CDR3 region: CASSPPQGRNEQFF. The DNA of the CDR3 is TGTGCCAGCAGTCCCCCCCAGGGACGCAATGAGCAGTTCTTC.

This clonotype was seen at least ten times. The genes are TRBV6-2 or TRBV6-3 and TRBJ2-7, with TRBD1 matching 7 bases. In germline, CDR1 is MNHEY, CDR2 SVGEGT. This CDR3 has 14 residues. J lost 7 bases, V lost 6 bases, and 12 bases had no gene match. CDR3 bases: TGTGCCAGCAGCAGAGACCTACAGGGGAAGGAGCAGTACTTC. Its protein product is CASSRDLQGKEQYF.

This clonotype appeared many times. V is TRBV6-5 and J is TRBJ2-3; the D call may be TRBD1 or TRBD2 (5 bases each). V was cut by 6 bases and J by 3 bases, with 16 bases left in between. The CDR3 is made up of 15 amino acids. Germline lookup yields CDR1 MNHEY and CDR2 SVGAGI. CDR3 DNA sequence: TGTGCCAGCAGCTCCGGGACCCCCCGGACAGATACGCAGTATTTT. It codes for CASSSGTPRTDTQYF.

This CDR3 reads CASSQDTRANYGYTF. CDR3 nucleotides: TGTGCCAGCAGCCAAGATACGAGGGCAAACTATGGCTACACCTTC. This chain uses TRBV4-2 with TRBJ1-2; D unresolved. The CDR3 consists of 15 residues. V dropped 0 bases and J dropped 2 bases, with 10 bases sitting between them. CDR1 LGHNA and CDR2 YNFKEQ come from the germline V gene.

This clonotype was seen many times. The rearrangement uses TRBV29-1 and TRBJ2-1; D uncertain. Trimming left V 3 bases short and J 1 base short, with 7 bases between. Germline CDR1 SQVTM, CDR2 ANQGSEA. The CDR3 loop spans 13 amino acids. CDR3 coding DNA: TGCAGCGTTGACGGCGTATCCTACAATGAGCAGTTCTTC. Translating it yields CSVDGVSYNEQFF.

In its sample, this clonotype was seen many times. The genes are TRBV5-1 and TRBJ2-4; 11 bases fit TRBD2. The CDR3 consists of 17 residues. Germline assignment: CDR1 SGHRS and CDR2 YFSETQ. The V and J ends lost 4 bases and 9 bases, in that order; junction bases with no gene match: 15. CDR3 coding DNA: TGCGCCAGCAGCGTAGGGTTAAGTAGCGGGGGGGCCTCCATTCAGTACTTC. It codes for CASSVGLSSGGASIQYF. Supplemented by reference TRBV5-1 and TRBJ2-4, the full variable domain reads KAGVTQTPRYLIKTRGQQVTLSCSPISGHRSVSWYQQTPGQGLQFLFEYFSETQRNKGNFPGRFSGRQFSNSRSEMNVSTLELGDSALYLCASSVGLSSGGASIQYFGAGTRLSVL.

This clonotype came up many times. The gene calls are TRBV25-1 and TRBJ2-7; no firm D call. Germline V gene lookup returns CDR1 MGHDK and CDR2 SYGVNS. With 2 bases removed from V and 0 bases from J, the gap between germline ends came to 11 bases. The CDR3 is 15 amino acids. CDR3 nucleotide sequence: TGTGCCAGCAGTGAAGGTCACACGAGCTCCTACGAGCAGTACTTC. Translating it yields CASSEGHTSSYEQYF.

In its sample, this clonotype was seen many times. The genes are TRBV7-8 and TRBJ2-3; D uncertain. The CDR3 is 16 residues long. Trimming removed 3 bases from V and 0 bases from J, with 13 bases in between. The germline V gene has CDR1 SGHVS and CDR2 FQNEAQ. CDR3 loop: CASSFPLESSTDTQYF. As DNA, the CDR3 is TGTGCCAGCAGCTTTCCCTTGGAGTCTAGCACAGATACGCAGTATTTT. The whole variable domain, filled in from reference TRBV7-8 and TRBJ2-3, reads GAGVSQSPRYKVAKRGQDVALRCDPISGHVSLFWYQQALGQGPEFLTYFQNEAQLDKSGLPSDRFFAERPEGSVSTLKIQRTQQEDSAVYLCASSFPLESSTDTQYFGPGTRLTVL.

The rearrangement links TRBV4-3 to TRBJ2-7, with D possibly TRBD2 on 7 matching bases. Trimming pared 1 base from V and 6 bases from J, leaving 13 bases between. The CDR3 runs 14 residues. CDR1 LGHNA and CDR2 YSLEER come from the germline V gene. The CDR3 bases are TGCGCCAGCAGCCAAGTAGGGGGAGGGCGCGAGCAGTACTTC. This encodes CASSQVGGGREQYF.

In this sample, this clonotype turned up many times. The rearrangement links TRBV5-1 to TRBJ2-7, with TRBD2 identical over 10 bases. Germline CDR1 and CDR2: SGHRS and YFSETQ. The CDR3 length is 16 residues. V lost 0 bases, J lost 3 bases, and 6 bases stayed unmatched. The DNA for the CDR3 is TGCGCCAGCAGCTTGGTTTGGACTAGCGGACACTACGAGCAGTACTTC. It yields the protein CASSLVWTSGHYEQYF. The full variable domain, in which reference TRBV5-1 and TRBJ2-7 provide the parts outside the CDR3, is KAGVTQTPRYLIKTRGQQVTLSCSPISGHRSVSWYQQTPGQGLQFLFEYFSETQRNKGNFPGRFSGRQFSNSRSEMNVSTLELGDSALYLCASSLVWTSGHYEQYFGPGTRLTVT.

This clonotype occurred many times. CDR3: CASSFVLAGRTDTQYF. The CDR3, as DNA: TGTGCCAGCAGCTTTGTCCTAGCGGGACGAACAGATACGCAGTATTTT. This sequence joins TRBV11-2 and TRBJ2-3, with 9 bases matching TRBD2. CDR3 size: 16 residues. The germline gives CDR1 SGHAT, CDR2 FQNNGV. After removal of 3 bases from V and 3 bases from J, the junction contained 7 bases not matched to a gene.

This clonotype was detected many times. The J gene is TRBJ1-6, the V gene TRBV7-3; D gene unclear. Germline V gene data show CDR1 as SGHTA and CDR2 as FQGTGA. V was pared by 5 bases and J by 7 bases, with 9 bases between. The CDR3 runs to 13 residues. CDR3 sequence reads: CASSPLANSPLHF. The DNA of the CDR3 is TGTGCCAGCAGCCCCCTGGCCAATTCACCCCTCCACTTT.

In this sample, this clonotype turned up many times. The genes are TRBV11-2 and TRBJ2-7; no definite D call. V was trimmed by 1 base and J by 3 bases, leaving 7 bases between them. The length of the CDR3 is 13 residues. Germline V gene lookup returns CDR1 SGHAT and CDR2 FQNNGV. CDR3 DNA sequence: TGTGCCAGCAGCTTAGGATTGGACTACGAGCAGTACTTC. Its translation is CASSLGLDYEQYF.

The rearrangement links TRBV18 to TRBJ2-3, with D hard to call. The V and J ends lost 3 bases and 0 bases respectively, with 7 bases between them. The CDR3 has 14 amino acids. Germline values: CDR1 KGHSH, CDR2 LQKENI. The CDR3 loop is CASSPETSTDTQYF. CDR3 in DNA: TGTGCCAGCTCACCTGAAACTAGCACAGATACGCAGTATTTT.

This clonotype came up many times. V usage is TRBV18 and J usage is TRBJ2-5, with TRBD2 as a possible D gene (6 bases). The V end was cut by 3 bases, the J end by 5 bases, with 7 bases between. Looked up from germline, CDR1 is KGHSH and CDR2 is LQKENI. CDR3 length: 12 residues. This chain's CDR3 is CASSPGRETQYF. CDR3 bases: TGTGCCAGCTCACCGGGGAGGGAGACCCAGTACTTC. Drawing the rest from reference TRBV18 and TRBJ2-5, the complete variable domain is NAGVMQNPRHLVRRRGQEARLRCSPMKGHSHVYWYRQLPEEGLKFMVYLQKENIIDESGMPKERFSAEFPKEGPSILRIQQVVRGDSAAYFCASSPGRETQYFGPGTRLLVL.

This clonotype was detected many times. V usage is TRBV30 and J usage is TRBJ1-6; 7 bases are a match to TRBD1. Unmatched junction bases numbered 7, after V lost 4 bases and J lost 10 bases. Germline CDR1 reads GTSNPN; CDR2 reads SVGIG (reference sequence). This CDR3 spans 13 amino acids. The CDR3 loop is CAWTPDRDSPLHF. The DNA for the CDR3 is TGTGCCTGGACCCCCGACAGGGACTCACCCCTCCACTTT.

This clonotype appeared a few times. V and J are TRBV6-1 and TRBJ2-1; D is unresolved. CDR3 length equals 12 residues. CDR1 MNHNS and CDR2 SASEGT come from the germline V gene. Trimming removed 2 bases from V and 10 bases from J, with 9 bases in between. The CDR3 region is CASSEFTSEQFF. The CDR3 DNA sequence: TGTGCCAGCAGTGAATTTACGTCCGAGCAGTTCTTC.

This clonotype was seen repeatedly, ten times or more. This chain joins TRBV7-6 and TRBJ1-5, with D perhaps matching TRBD1 (6 bases). This CDR3 is built from 14 residues. Germline V lookup: CDR1 SGHVS, CDR2 FNYEAQ. The ends were cut back, 3 bases at V and 8 bases at J, with 14 bases in the middle. The CDR3 loop reads CASSFGGAEEPQHF. For the CDR3, the DNA is TGTGCCAGCAGCTTTGGGGGGGCCGAAGAGCCCCAGCATTTT.

This clonotype was seen repeatedly, ten times or more. The rearrangement uses TRBV6-2 or TRBV6-3 and TRBJ1-2; weak D call: TRBD1 (6 bases). V shed 0 bases and J shed 4 bases, with 9 bases lying between them. This CDR3 spans 14 amino acids. Germline CDR1 MNHEY, CDR2 SVGEGT. CDR3 sequence (DNA): TGTGCCAGCAGTTACTCCGGACAGCTCTATGGCTACACCTTC. As protein: CASSYSGQLYGYTF.

The genes are TRBV30 and TRBJ2-7, with D tentatively TRBD1 or TRBD2 (6 bases each). V was clipped by 2 bases and J by 0 bases, with 14 bases between them. CDR1 GTSNPN and CDR2 SVGIG come from the germline V gene (reference sequence). This CDR3 contains 15 residues. The CDR3 here is CAWSIGGIHSYEQYF. The CDR3, as DNA: TGTGCCTGGAGTATAGGGGGGATCCACTCCTACGAGCAGTACTTC.

This clonotype has only a few counts. This sequence joins TRBV7-8 and TRBJ2-5; 14 bases align to TRBD2. The junction had 4 bases not matched to a gene; V was cut back by 4 bases and J by 3 bases. The length of the CDR3 is 16 residues. Germline-derived CDR1 and CDR2 are SGHVS and FQNEAQ. CDR3 sequence: CASSSRGLAGEETQYF. Written as DNA, the CDR3 is TGTGCCAGCAGCTCGCGGGGACTAGCGGGAGAAGAGACCCAGTACTTC.

This clonotype was seen many times. V gene TRBV6-1 combines with J gene TRBJ2-3; D call uncertain. V lost 5 bases and J 0 bases, leaving 15 bases between the germline ends. Germline lookup yields CDR1 MNHNS and CDR2 SASEGT. CDR3 length equals 16 residues. CDR3 sequence (DNA): TGTGCCAGCAGTTCTCCAGCCCGGGCGAGCACAGATACGCAGTATTTT. Protein product: CASSSPARASTDTQYF.

The chain combines TRBV3-1 with TRBJ1-6; the match to TRBD1 covers 9 bases. Looked up from germline, CDR1 is LGHDT and CDR2 is YNNKEL (reference sequence). CDR3 length equals 16 residues. V lost 2 bases, J lost 5 bases, and 4 bases stayed unmatched. CDR3 DNA sequence: TGTGCCAGCAGCCAAAGTCGGACAGGGGATAATTCACCCCTCCACTTT. Its translation is CASSQSRTGDNSPLHF. Drawing the rest from reference TRBV3-1 and TRBJ1-6, the complete variable domain is DTAVSQTPKYLVTQMGNDKSIKCEQNLGHDTMYWYKQDSKKFLKIMFSYNNKELIINETVPNRFSPKSPDKAHLNLHINSLELGDSAVYFCASSQSRTGDNSPLHFGNGTRLTVT.

This clonotype was counted at least ten times. The genes are TRBV12-3 or TRBV12-4 and TRBJ1-4; D uncertain. V lost 6 bases, J lost 5 bases, and 16 bases lay in between. The CDR3 runs 15 residues. The CDR3 region has the DNA TGTGCCAGCAGCCTCTCGTATCGAGGGAATGAAAAACTGTTTTTT. Its translation: CASSLSYRGNEKLFF.